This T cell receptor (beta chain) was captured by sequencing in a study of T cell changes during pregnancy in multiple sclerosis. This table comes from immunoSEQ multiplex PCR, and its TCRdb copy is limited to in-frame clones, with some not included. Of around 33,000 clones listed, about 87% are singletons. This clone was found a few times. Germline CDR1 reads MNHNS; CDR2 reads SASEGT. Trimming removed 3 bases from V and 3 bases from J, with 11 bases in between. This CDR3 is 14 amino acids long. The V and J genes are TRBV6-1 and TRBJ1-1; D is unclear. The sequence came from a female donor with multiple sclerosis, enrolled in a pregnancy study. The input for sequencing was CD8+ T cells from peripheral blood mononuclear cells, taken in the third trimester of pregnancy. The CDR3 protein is CASSEEGTYTEAFF. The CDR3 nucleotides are TGTGCCAGCAGTGAGGAGGGTACGTACACTGAAGCTTTCTTT.